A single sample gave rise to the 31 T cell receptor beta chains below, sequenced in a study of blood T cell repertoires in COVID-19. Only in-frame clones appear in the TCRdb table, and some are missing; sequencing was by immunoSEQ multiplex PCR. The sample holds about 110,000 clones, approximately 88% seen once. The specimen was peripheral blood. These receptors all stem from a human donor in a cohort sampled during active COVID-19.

The CDR3 DNA follows: TGTGCCAGCAGCGTAGACGGGGGGAGTTACAATGAGCAGTTCTTC. It codes for CASSVDGGSYNEQFF. The chain employs TRBV9 and TRBJ2-1; 7 bases line up with TRBD2. This CDR3 comprises 15 residues. Germline V gene sequence: CDR1 SGDLS, CDR2 YYNGEE. Trimming removed 0 bases from V and 4 bases from J; junction bases left unmatched: 4.

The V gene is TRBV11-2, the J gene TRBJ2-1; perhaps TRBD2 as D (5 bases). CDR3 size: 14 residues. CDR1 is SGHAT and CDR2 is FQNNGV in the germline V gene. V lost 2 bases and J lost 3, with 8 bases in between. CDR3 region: CASSLLARYNEQFF. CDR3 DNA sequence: TGTGCCAGCAGCTTACTAGCTCGCTACAATGAGCAGTTCTTC.

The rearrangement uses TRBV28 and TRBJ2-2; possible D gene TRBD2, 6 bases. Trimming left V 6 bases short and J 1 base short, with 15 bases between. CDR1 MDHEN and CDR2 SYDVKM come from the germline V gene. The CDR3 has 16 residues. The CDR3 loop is CASRSPGLGNTGELFF. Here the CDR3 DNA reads TGTGCCAGCAGGTCTCCGGGACTCGGGAACACCGGGGAGCTGTTTTTT.

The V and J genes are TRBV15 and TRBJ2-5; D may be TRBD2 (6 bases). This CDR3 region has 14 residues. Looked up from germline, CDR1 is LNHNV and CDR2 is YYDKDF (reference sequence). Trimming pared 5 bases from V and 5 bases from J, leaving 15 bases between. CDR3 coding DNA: TGTGCCACCAGCGGATCTGGGACTTTCGAGACCCAGTACTTC. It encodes CATSGSGTFETQYF.

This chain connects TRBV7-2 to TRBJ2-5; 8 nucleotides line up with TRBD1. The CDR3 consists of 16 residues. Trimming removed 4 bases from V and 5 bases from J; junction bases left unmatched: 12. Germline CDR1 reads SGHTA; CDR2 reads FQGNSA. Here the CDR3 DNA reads TGTGCCAGCAGCTCCATGACAGGGGTCCTTTTGGAGACCCAGTACTTC. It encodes CASSSMTGVLLETQYF.

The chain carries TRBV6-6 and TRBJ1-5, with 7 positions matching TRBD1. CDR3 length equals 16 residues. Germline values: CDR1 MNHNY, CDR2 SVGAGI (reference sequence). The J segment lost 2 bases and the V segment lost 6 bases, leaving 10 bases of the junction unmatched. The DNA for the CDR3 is TGTGCCAGCAGATCAACAGGGGTTGCTGGCAATCAGCCCCAGCATTTT. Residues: CASRSTGVAGNQPQHF.

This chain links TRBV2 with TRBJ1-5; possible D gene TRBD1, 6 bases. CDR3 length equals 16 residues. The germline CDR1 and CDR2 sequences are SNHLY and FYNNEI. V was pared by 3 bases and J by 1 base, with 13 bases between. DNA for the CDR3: TGTGCCAGCAGTGAGAGGAGGGGGGGGAGCAATCAGCCCCAGCATTTT. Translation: CASSERRGGSNQPQHF.

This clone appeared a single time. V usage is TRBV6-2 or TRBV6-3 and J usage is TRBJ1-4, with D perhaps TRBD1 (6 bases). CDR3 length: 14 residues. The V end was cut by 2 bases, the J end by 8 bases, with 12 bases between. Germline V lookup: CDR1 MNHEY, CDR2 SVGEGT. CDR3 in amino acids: CASSYRGNGEKLFF. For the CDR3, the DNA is TGTGCCAGCAGTTACAGGGGGAATGGAGAAAAACTGTTTTTT.

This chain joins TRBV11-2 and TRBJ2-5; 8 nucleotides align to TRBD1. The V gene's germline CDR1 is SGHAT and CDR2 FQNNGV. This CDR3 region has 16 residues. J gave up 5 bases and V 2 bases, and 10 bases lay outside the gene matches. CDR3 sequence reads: CASSLNQGARAETQYF. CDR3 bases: TGTGCCAGCAGCTTAAATCAGGGGGCGAGGGCGGAGACCCAGTACTTC.

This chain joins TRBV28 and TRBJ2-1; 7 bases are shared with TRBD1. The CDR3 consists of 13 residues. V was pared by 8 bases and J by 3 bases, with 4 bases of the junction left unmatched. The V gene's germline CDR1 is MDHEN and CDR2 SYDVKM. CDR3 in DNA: TGTGCCAGCCTTAGACAGGGCTACAATGAGCAGTTCTTC. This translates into CASLRQGYNEQFF.

CDR3 amino acids: CATSDPVIGQGAAGELFF. The CDR3 DNA reads as TGTGCCACCAGTGATCCCGTTATAGGGCAGGGGGCCGCCGGGGAGCTGTTTTTT. The chain uses TRBV24-1 and TRBJ2-2; 8 nucleotides agree with TRBD1. The V segment lost 3 bases and the J segment 6 bases; nucleotides outside the gene matches: 14. This CDR3 is built from 18 residues. CDR1 KGHDR and CDR2 SFDVKD come from the germline V gene.

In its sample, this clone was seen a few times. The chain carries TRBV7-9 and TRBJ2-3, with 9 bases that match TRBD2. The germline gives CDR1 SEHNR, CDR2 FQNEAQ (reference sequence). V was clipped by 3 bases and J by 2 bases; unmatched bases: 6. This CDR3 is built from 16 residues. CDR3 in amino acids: CASSFSASGTTDTQYF. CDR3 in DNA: TGTGCCAGCAGCTTCAGCGCTAGCGGGACCACAGATACGCAGTATTTT.

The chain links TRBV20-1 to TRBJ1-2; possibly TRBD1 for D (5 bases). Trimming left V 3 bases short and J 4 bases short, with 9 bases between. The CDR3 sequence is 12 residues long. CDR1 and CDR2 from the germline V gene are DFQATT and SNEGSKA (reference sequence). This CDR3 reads CSASGQGYGYTF. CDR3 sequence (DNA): TGCAGTGCTAGTGGGCAGGGCTATGGCTACACCTTC.

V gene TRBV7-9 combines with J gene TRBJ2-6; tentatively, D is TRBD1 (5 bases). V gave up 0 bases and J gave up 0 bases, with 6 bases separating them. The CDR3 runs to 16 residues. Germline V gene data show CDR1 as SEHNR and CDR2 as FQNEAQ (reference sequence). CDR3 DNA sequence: TGTGCCAGCAGCTTAGCGCAGGGCTCTGGGGCCAACGTCCTGACTTTC. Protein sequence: CASSLAQGSGANVLTF. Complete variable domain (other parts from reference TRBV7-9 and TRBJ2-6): DTGVSQNPRHKITKRGQNVTFRCDPISEHNRLYWYRQTLGQGPEFLTYFQNEAQLEKSRLLSDRFSAERPKGSFSTLEIQRTEQGDSAMYLCASSLAQGSGANVLTFGAGSRLTVL.

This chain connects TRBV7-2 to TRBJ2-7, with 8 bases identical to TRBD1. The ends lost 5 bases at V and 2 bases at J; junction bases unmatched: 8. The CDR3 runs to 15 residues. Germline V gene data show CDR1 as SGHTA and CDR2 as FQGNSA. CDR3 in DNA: TGTGCCAGCAGCCGGCTTGCGGGACAGGCCTACGAGCAGTACTTC. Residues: CASSRLAGQAYEQYF.

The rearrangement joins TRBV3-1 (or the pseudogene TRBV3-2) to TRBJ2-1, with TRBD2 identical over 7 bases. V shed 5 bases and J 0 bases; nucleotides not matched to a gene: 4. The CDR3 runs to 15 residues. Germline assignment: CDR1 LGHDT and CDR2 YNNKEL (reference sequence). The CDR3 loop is CASSTLAVSYNEQFF. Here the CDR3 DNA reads TGTGCCAGCAGCACCCTAGCGGTCTCCTACAATGAGCAGTTCTTC.

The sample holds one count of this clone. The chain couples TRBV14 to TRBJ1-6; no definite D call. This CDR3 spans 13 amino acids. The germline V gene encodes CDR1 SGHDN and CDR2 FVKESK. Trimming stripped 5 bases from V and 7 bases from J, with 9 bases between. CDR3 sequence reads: CASSYYGNSPLHF. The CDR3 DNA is TGTGCCAGCAGCTACTACGGCAATTCACCCCTCCACTTT.

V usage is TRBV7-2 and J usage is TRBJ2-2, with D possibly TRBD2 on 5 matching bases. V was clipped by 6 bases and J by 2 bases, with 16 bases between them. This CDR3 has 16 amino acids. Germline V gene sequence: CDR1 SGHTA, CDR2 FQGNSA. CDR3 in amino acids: CASSHGPTTNTGELFF. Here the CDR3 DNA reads TGTGCCAGCAGTCATGGGCCGACTACAAACACCGGGGAGCTGTTTTTT.

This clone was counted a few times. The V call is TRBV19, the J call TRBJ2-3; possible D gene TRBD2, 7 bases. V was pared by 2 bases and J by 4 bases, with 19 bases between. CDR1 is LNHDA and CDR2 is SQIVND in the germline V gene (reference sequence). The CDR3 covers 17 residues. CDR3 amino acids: CASSISSGGGRADTQYF. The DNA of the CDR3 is TGTGCCAGTAGTATATCAAGCGGCGGGGGCAGGGCAGATACGCAGTATTTT.

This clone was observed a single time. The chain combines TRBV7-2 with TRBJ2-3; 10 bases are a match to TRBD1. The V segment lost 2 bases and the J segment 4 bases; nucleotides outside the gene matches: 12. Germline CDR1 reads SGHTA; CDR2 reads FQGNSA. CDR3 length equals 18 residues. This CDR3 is CASSLRIRQGALADTQYF. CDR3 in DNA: TGTGCCAGCAGCTTAAGGATCCGACAGGGGGCATTGGCAGATACGCAGTATTTT.

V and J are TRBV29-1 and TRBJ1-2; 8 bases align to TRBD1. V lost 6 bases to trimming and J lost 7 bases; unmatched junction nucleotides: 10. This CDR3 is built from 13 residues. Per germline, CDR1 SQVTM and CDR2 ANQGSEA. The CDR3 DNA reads TGCAGCGTACGAGGGGCAGGGGGCGTTGGCTACACCTTC. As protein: CSVRGAGGVGYTF.

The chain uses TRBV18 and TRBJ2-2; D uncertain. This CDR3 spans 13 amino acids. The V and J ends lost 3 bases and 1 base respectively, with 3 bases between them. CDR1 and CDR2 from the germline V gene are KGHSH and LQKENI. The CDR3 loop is CASSPRNTGELFF. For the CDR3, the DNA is TGTGCCAGCTCACCCCGGAACACCGGGGAGCTGTTTTTT. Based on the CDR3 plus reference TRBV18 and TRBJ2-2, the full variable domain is NAGVMQNPRHLVRRRGQEARLRCSPMKGHSHVYWYRQLPEEGLKFMVYLQKENIIDESGMPKERFSAEFPKEGPSILRIQQVVRGDSAAYFCASSPRNTGELFFGEGSRLTVL.

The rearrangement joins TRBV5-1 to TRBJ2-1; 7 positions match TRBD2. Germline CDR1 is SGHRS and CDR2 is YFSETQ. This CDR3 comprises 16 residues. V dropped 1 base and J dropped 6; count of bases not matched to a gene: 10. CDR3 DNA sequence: TGCGCCAGCAGCTTGCGGGCTAGCGGACCTCTCAATGAGCAGTTCTTC. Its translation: CASSLRASGPLNEQFF.

CDR3 loop: CASTFGLGHEQYF. The CDR3 DNA follows: TGTGCCAGCACCTTCGGACTCGGCCACGAGCAGTACTTC. The V and J genes are TRBV12-3 or TRBV12-4 and TRBJ2-7; D is perhaps TRBD2 (5 bases). Between the trimmed V and J ends, which lost 7 bases and 5 bases, there was a span of 15 bases. There are 13 residues in the CDR3.

CDR3 residues: CASSPQGYAETQYF. CDR3 in DNA: TGTGCCAGCAGCCCTCAGGGATACGCAGAGACCCAGTACTTC. The chain carries TRBV9 and TRBJ2-5; a possible D gene is TRBD1 (5 bases). The V end was cut by 4 bases, the J end by 4 bases, with 14 bases between. CDR3 length: 14 residues. Germline V gene sequence: CDR1 SGDLS, CDR2 YYNGEE.

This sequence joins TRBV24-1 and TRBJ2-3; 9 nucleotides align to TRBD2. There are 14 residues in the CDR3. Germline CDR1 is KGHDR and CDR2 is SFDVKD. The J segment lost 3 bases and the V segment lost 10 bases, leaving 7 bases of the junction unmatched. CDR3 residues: CATSSSGTTDTQYF. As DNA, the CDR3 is TGTGCCACTTCGTCTAGCGGGACTACAGATACGCAGTATTTT.

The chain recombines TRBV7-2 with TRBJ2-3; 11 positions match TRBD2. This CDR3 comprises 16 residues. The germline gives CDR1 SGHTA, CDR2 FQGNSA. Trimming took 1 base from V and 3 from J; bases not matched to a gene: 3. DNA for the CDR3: TGTGCCAGCAGCTTAGTGCCTAGCGGGAGGACAGATACGCAGTATTTT. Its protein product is CASSLVPSGRTDTQYF.

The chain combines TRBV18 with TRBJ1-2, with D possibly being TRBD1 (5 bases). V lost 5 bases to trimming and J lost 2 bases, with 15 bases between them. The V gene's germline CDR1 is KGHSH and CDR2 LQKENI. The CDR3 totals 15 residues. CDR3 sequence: CASSENPGLNYGYTF. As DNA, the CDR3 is TGTGCCAGCTCAGAAAACCCGGGACTGAACTATGGCTACACCTTC.

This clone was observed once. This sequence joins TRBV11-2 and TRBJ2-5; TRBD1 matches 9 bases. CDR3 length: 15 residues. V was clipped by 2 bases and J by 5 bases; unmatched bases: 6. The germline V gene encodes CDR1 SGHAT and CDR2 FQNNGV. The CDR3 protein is CASSLMGQGWETQYF. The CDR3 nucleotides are TGTGCCAGCAGCTTAATGGGACAGGGCTGGGAGACCCAGTACTTC.

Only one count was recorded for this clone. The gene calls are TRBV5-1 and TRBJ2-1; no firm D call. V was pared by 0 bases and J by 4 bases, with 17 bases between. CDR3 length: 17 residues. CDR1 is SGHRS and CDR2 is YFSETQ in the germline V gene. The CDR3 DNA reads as TGCGCCAGCAGCTTGGGGCCGTCGCGGTCCATTTACAATGAGCAGTTCTTC. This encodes CASSLGPSRSIYNEQFF.

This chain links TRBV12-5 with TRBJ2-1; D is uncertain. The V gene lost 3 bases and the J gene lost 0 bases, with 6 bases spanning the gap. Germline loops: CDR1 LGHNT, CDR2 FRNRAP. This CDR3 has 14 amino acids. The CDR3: CASGLWSSYNEQFF. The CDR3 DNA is TGTGCTAGTGGTTTATGGAGCTCCTACAATGAGCAGTTCTTC.